This TCR beta chain comes out of a study of cytomegalovirus exposure and HLA in healthy donors. Germline V lookup: CDR1 MNHEY, CDR2 SVGAGI. V lost 2 bases to trimming and J lost 4 bases, with 8 bases between them. The CDR3 runs 13 residues. Details on this clone: The antigen is undetermined.

Unrecorded immune exposure was likely among donors, who were nominally healthy when sampled. The PCR made use of 60 Vbeta and 13 Jbeta primers. Clones were sequenced by immunoSEQ multiplex PCR, and TCRdb holds only the in-frame ones, with some missing. The sample consists of some 170,000 clones, roughly 89% of them appearing once. Overall study findings and caveats: Analyzed later, association rates of TCRs varied across HLA loci, with DRB1 most and HLA-C fewest. Most subjects' HLA-A and HLA-B alleles were reportedly predicted from TCR beta sequences. Three chains tied to CMV proved CMV antigen-specific in vitro.

The rearrangement uses TRBV6-5 and TRBJ1-1, with no clear D. The sample comprised PBMCs. This TCR was recovered from a woman between 25 and 40 years old in good health and CMV-seronegative. The CDR3 nucleotides read TGTGCCAGCAGTTACCCCGGGGTCACTGAAGCTTTCTTT. Amino acid sequence: CASSYPGVTEAFF.